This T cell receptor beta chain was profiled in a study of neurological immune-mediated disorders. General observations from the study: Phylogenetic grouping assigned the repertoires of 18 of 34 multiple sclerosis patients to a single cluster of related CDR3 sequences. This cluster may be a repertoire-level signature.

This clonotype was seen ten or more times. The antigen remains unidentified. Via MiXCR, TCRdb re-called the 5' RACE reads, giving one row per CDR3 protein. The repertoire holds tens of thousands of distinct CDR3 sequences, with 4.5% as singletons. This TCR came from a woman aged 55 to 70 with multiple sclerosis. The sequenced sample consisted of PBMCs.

The CDR3 region has the DNA TGCAGCGCGGAAGAGGGACTAGCGGGATACAATGAGCAGTTCTTC. It is translated as CSAEEGLAGYNEQFF. The chain has TRBV20-1 and TRBJ2-1, with 13 bases aligning to TRBD2. CDR1 is DFQATT, CDR2 SNEGSKA, per germline (reference sequence). The CDR3 runs 15 residues.